The next 29 T cell receptor beta chains were all read from a single sample in a study of neoadjuvant nivolumab and ipilimumab in lung cancer. Method: immunoSEQ multiplex PCR; TCRdb's copy keeps in-frame clones and lacks some. The sample yields about 38,000 clones, nearly 90% seen once. Sample: peripheral blood, taken before neoadjuvant nivolumab, alone or with ipilimumab. The receptors originated from an adult with non-small cell lung cancer.

The chain has TRBV14 and TRBJ2-7; TRBD1 matches 8 bases. The germline V gene has CDR1 SGHDN and CDR2 FVKESK. CDR3 length equals 16 residues. Unmatched junction bases numbered 11, after V lost 3 bases and J lost 4 bases. The CDR3 DNA reads TGTGCCAGCAGCCATCCCAGGGGGCGCCCCCAATACGAGCAGTACTTC. Its translation: CASSHPRGRPQYEQYF.

The V call is TRBV9, the J call TRBJ2-2; D may match TRBD1 or TRBD2 (7 bases each). V shed 4 bases and J shed 4 bases, with 17 bases lying between them. Germline V gene lookup returns CDR1 SGDLS and CDR2 YYNGEE. The CDR3 consists of 16 residues. CDR3 in amino acids: CASSPPGGGVTGELFF. The CDR3 DNA sequence: TGTGCCAGCAGCCCTCCAGGGGGGGGTGTCACCGGGGAGCTGTTTTTT.

This clone has a single count. V usage is TRBV18 and J usage is TRBJ2-1; D possibly corresponds to TRBD2 (5 bases). The CDR3 loop spans 15 amino acids. CDR1 is KGHSH and CDR2 is LQKENI in the germline V gene. V was cut by 0 bases and J by 2 bases, with 8 bases left in between. The CDR3 DNA sequence: TGTGCCAGCTCACCACCGGCGGGCCCCTACAATGAGCAGTTCTTC. It yields the protein CASSPPAGPYNEQFF.

A few counts support this clone. This chain uses TRBV28 with TRBJ1-2; perhaps TRBD1 as D (5 bases). The CDR3 covers 14 residues. Germline lookup yields CDR1 MDHEN and CDR2 SYDVKM. V was trimmed by 3 bases and J by 8 bases, leaving 16 bases between them. This CDR3 reads CASSLGTGFQGYTF. The CDR3, as DNA: TGTGCCAGCAGTTTGGGGACTGGCTTCCAGGGCTACACCTTC.

The gene calls are TRBV7-9 and TRBJ1-2; 9 bases map to TRBD1. CDR1 SEHNR and CDR2 FQNEAQ come from the germline V gene (reference sequence). The CDR3 consists of 16 residues. V lost 5 bases and J lost 7; bases outside the gene matches: 14. The CDR3 is CASSPDLDRGSAGYTF. CDR3 nucleotides: TGTGCCAGCAGCCCGGACCTGGACAGGGGATCGGCTGGCTACACCTTC.

The rearrangement uses TRBV19 and TRBJ2-7; D is possibly TRBD2 (7 bases). Germline-derived CDR1 and CDR2 are LNHDA and SQIVND (reference sequence). This CDR3 region has 14 residues. V dropped 5 bases and J dropped 0 bases, with 11 bases sitting between them. CDR3 sequence (DNA): TGTGCCAGTAGTCGGGGGGCTCCCTCCTACGAGCAGTACTTC. As protein: CASSRGAPSYEQYF.

This clone was detected only a few times. The gene calls are TRBV4-2 and TRBJ2-1, with 8 bases lining up with TRBD1. Germline CDR1 reads LGHNA; CDR2 reads YNFKEQ. The V and J ends lost 0 bases and 3 bases, in that order; junction bases with no gene match: 4. The CDR3 is made up of 16 amino acids. The CDR3 loop reads CASSQEDRGGYNEQFF. For the CDR3, the DNA is TGTGCCAGCAGCCAAGAAGACAGGGGCGGCTACAATGAGCAGTTCTTC.

The rearrangement joins TRBV7-2 to TRBJ1-1; 9 bases match TRBD1. V trimming: 2 bases; J trimming: 0 bases; junction bases outside the gene matches: 10. In germline, CDR1 is SGHTA, CDR2 FQGNSA. This CDR3 has 18 residues. The CDR3 bases are TGTGCCAGCAGCTTACGGGCCGGGACAGGGAAGCTGAACACTGAAGCTTTCTTT. The encoded protein is CASSLRAGTGKLNTEAFF. The whole variable domain, remainder taken from reference TRBV7-2 and TRBJ1-1, is GAGVSQSPSNKVTEKGKDVELRCDPISGHTALYWYRQSLGQGLEFLIYFQGNSAPDKSGLPSDRFSAERTGGSVSTLTIQRTQQEDSAVYLCASSLRAGTGKLNTEAFFGQGTRLTVV.

The gene calls are TRBV7-9 and TRBJ1-1; D might be TRBD1 (6 bases). The germline CDR1 and CDR2 sequences are SEHNR and FQNEAQ (reference sequence). The CDR3 consists of 14 residues. The germline V and J ends were trimmed by 5 bases and 1 base, with 11 bases remaining between them. This chain's CDR3 is CASSPRGGNTEAFF. DNA of the CDR3: TGTGCCAGCAGCCCCAGGGGCGGGAACACTGAAGCTTTCTTT.

This clone was seen a single time. The chain carries TRBV14 and TRBJ2-6; the match to TRBD1 covers 11 bases. Germline CDR1 SGHDN, CDR2 FVKESK. V lost 1 base, J lost 0 bases, and 14 bases stayed unmatched. There are 22 residues in the CDR3. The CDR3 region is CASSQAKPGTGGLFSGANVLTF. The CDR3 DNA reads TGTGCCAGCAGCCAAGCGAAACCCGGGACAGGGGGTCTATTCTCTGGGGCCAACGTCCTGACTTTC.

The CDR3 DNA is TGCGCCAGCAGTCAAGGAGGACCCAGTTGGGATACGCAGTATTTT. Its protein is CASSQGGPSWDTQYF. The chain links TRBV23-1 to TRBJ2-3, with D perhaps TRBD2 (5 bases). TRBV23-1 belongs to the ORF category, with a function that is uncertain. The CDR3 sequence is 15 residues long. The V end lost 2 bases, the J end lost 6 bases, and 15 bases lay between the germline ends.

The V gene is TRBV7-2, the J gene TRBJ2-1; D might be TRBD2 (7 bases). CDR1 is SGHTA, CDR2 FQGNSA, per germline. V lost 5 bases, J lost 7 bases, and 18 bases lay in between. The CDR3 sequence is 15 residues long. The CDR3: CASSLGAGAGNEQFF. The CDR3 nucleotides are TGTGCCAGCAGCCTGGGGGCGGGAGCAGGTAATGAGCAGTTCTTC.

The chain couples TRBV5-1 to TRBJ1-1; a weak D match, TRBD1 (6 bases). The CDR3 is 12 residues long. The V gene's germline CDR1 is SGHRS and CDR2 YFSETQ. Trimming shortened V by 5 bases and J by 11 bases, and 16 bases separated the two germline ends. This chain's CDR3 is CASRFWAGDAFF. As DNA, the CDR3 is TGCGCCAGCAGGTTTTGGGCAGGGGACGCTTTCTTT.

This sequence joins TRBV6-5 and TRBJ2-5, with D unresolved. The V gene's germline CDR1 is MNHEY and CDR2 SVGAGI. There are 14 residues in the CDR3. Trimming cost V 0 bases and J 0 bases, with 5 bases left between them. The CDR3 protein is CASSYSNNQETQYF. The CDR3 region has the DNA TGTGCCAGCAGTTACTCGAATAACCAAGAGACCCAGTACTTC.

The V and J genes are TRBV7-2 and TRBJ1-2, with a possible D match to TRBD1 (6 bases). This CDR3 spans 14 amino acids. Trimming removed 4 bases from V and 3 bases from J, with 12 bases in between. CDR1 and CDR2 from the germline V gene are SGHTA and FQGNSA. CDR3 region: CASSSGGSDYGYTF. Here the CDR3 DNA reads TGTGCCAGCAGCTCGGGGGGCTCTGACTATGGCTACACCTTC.

This clone was found once. The chain combines TRBV19 with TRBJ2-1; TRBD2 matches 9 bases. The CDR3 extends over 14 amino acids. Per germline, CDR1 LNHDA and CDR2 SQIVND (reference sequence). The V and J ends lost 9 bases and 7 bases, in that order; junction bases with no gene match: 10. The DNA of the CDR3 is TGTGCCAGCCAAATAGCGGGAGAGGCTAATGAGCAGTTCTTC. Amino acids: CASQIAGEANEQFF.

This clone was seen a single time. The chain has TRBV9 and TRBJ1-2; possibly TRBD1 for D (5 bases). The CDR3 sequence is 15 residues long. V lost 7 bases, J lost 2 bases, and 18 bases lay in between. Germline lookup yields CDR1 SGDLS and CDR2 YYNGEE. In DNA, the CDR3 is TGTGCCAGCTGGGGCGGGTATGCGTTGAACTATGGCTACACCTTC. It specifies CASWGGYALNYGYTF.

The chain recombines TRBV30 with TRBJ1-2; 7 bases are shared with TRBD1. The CDR3 covers 13 residues. Per the germline V gene, CDR1 is GTSNPN and CDR2 is SVGIG (reference sequence). After removal of 5 bases from V and 6 bases from J, the junction contained 9 bases not matched to a gene. CDR3 residues: CAWGPGGGNGYTF. CDR3 coding DNA: TGTGCCTGGGGGCCAGGGGGAGGGAATGGCTACACCTTC. Based on the CDR3 plus reference TRBV30 and TRBJ1-2, the full variable domain is SQTIHQWPATLVQPVGSPLSLECTVEGTSNPNLYWYRQAAGRGLQLLFYSVGIGQISSEVPQNLSASRPQDRQFILSSKKLLLSDSGFYLCAWGPGGGNGYTFGSGTRLTVV.

The CDR3 here is CAWSVKGASDTQYF. The CDR3 DNA reads TGTGCCTGGAGTGTAAAGGGGGCATCAGATACGCAGTATTTT. The chain combines TRBV30 with TRBJ2-3; 7 positions match TRBD1. The CDR3 has 14 amino acids. V lost 0 bases, J lost 4 bases, and 4 bases stayed unmatched. Germline V gene data show CDR1 as GTSNPN and CDR2 as SVGIG (reference sequence).

The chain is built from TRBV9 and TRBJ2-5, with D perhaps TRBD1 (6 bases). CDR3 length: 15 amino acids. The V end was cut by 0 bases, the J end by 5 bases, with 14 bases between. CDR1 SGDLS and CDR2 YYNGEE come from the germline V gene. Here the CDR3 reads CASSVGSGDVETQYF. The DNA of the CDR3 is TGTGCCAGCAGCGTAGGGTCAGGGGATGTGGAGACCCAGTACTTC.

The chain uses TRBV5-1 and TRBJ2-1, with 11 bases lining up with TRBD2. The CDR3 consists of 17 residues. Per germline, CDR1 SGHRS and CDR2 YFSETQ. V trimming: 3 bases; J trimming: 9 bases; junction bases outside the gene matches: 14. The CDR3 sequence: CASSSDVSLAGASEQFF. CDR3 sequence (DNA): TGCGCCAGCAGCTCCGATGTTTCACTAGCGGGAGCCAGTGAGCAGTTCTTC. The full variable domain, its missing parts supplied by reference TRBV5-1 and TRBJ2-1, is KAGVTQTPRYLIKTRGQQVTLSCSPISGHRSVSWYQQTPGQGLQFLFEYFSETQRNKGNFPGRFSGRQFSNSRSEMNVSTLELGDSALYLCASSSDVSLAGASEQFFGPGTRLTVL.

The chain links TRBV7-7 to TRBJ2-5; the D call may be TRBD1 or TRBD2 (5 bases each). This CDR3 has 17 residues. In germline, CDR1 is SSHAT, CDR2 FNYEAQ (reference sequence). The V end was cut by 4 bases, the J end by 3 bases, with 21 bases between. CDR3 sequence (DNA): TGTGCCAGCAGCTCGGGCTCGACCGGGGCGGTGAAAGAGACCCAGTACTTC. Translation gives CASSSGSTGAVKETQYF.

The V call is TRBV7-9, the J call TRBJ2-7, with D uncertain. Germline V CDR1 and CDR2: SEHNR, FQNEAQ (reference sequence). Trimming removed 2 bases at V and 2 bases at J, with 10 bases between. The CDR3 extends over 14 amino acids. CDR3 region: CASSLRADTYEQYF. CDR3 sequence (DNA): TGTGCCAGCAGCTTACGGGCGGATACCTACGAGCAGTACTTC.

The sample holds one count of this clone. The chain has TRBV4-2 and TRBJ1-5, with unresolved D. The germline V and J ends were trimmed by 1 base and 0 bases, with 7 bases remaining between them. Germline CDR1 reads LGHNA; CDR2 reads YNFKEQ. CDR3 length equals 15 residues. The CDR3 bases are TGTGCCAGCAGCCAAGCCAGGCATAGCAATCAGCCCCAGCATTTT. Translation gives CASSQARHSNQPQHF.

The rearrangement joins TRBV7-2 to TRBJ2-7, with 9 bases that match TRBD2. Germline V gives CDR1 SGHTA, CDR2 FQGNSA. V was pared by 3 bases and J by 2 bases, with 2 bases of the junction left unmatched. This CDR3 is 14 amino acids long. DNA of the CDR3: TGTGCCAGCAGCTTGGCTAGCGGGGCCTACGAGCAGTACTTC. It codes for CASSLASGAYEQYF. The whole variable domain, remainder taken from reference TRBV7-2 and TRBJ2-7, is GAGVSQSPSNKVTEKGKDVELRCDPISGHTALYWYRQSLGQGLEFLIYFQGNSAPDKSGLPSDRFSAERTGGSVSTLTIQRTQQEDSAVYLCASSLASGAYEQYFGPGTRLTVT.

V is TRBV5-8 and J is TRBJ2-7, with D unresolved. The CDR3 is made up of 10 amino acids. Germline V gene sequence: CDR1 SGHTS, CDR2 YDEGEE. Between the trimmed V and J ends, which lost 4 bases and 6 bases, there was a span of 5 bases. The chain's CDR3 is CASSPLEQYF. The CDR3 region has the DNA TGTGCCAGCAGCCCCCTCGAGCAGTACTTC.

The rearrangement links TRBV5-8 to TRBJ2-7, with TRBD2 identical over 8 bases. Germline V gives CDR1 SGHTS, CDR2 YDEGEE. J was trimmed by 4 bases and V by 4 bases; bases with no gene match: 13. The CDR3 length is 16 residues. The CDR3 nucleotides read TGTGCCAGCAGCCTCCTAAACGGGAGGGCCGGATACGAGCAGTACTTC. Translated, it gives CASSLLNGRAGYEQYF.

The gene calls are TRBV11-3 and TRBJ2-2; D perhaps matches TRBD2 (8 bases). This CDR3 has 17 residues. The germline V gene encodes CDR1 SGHNT and CDR2 YENEEA. Trimming took off 5 bases at V and 7 bases at J, with 23 bases between the two ends. The CDR3 region is CASSTRQGLESSGELFF. The CDR3 region has the DNA TGTGCCAGCAGCACCAGACAGGGACTAGAGTCGAGCGGGGAGCTGTTTTTT.

The chain employs TRBV27 and TRBJ2-1; D gene uncertain. This CDR3 region has 14 residues. V lost 8 bases, J lost 0 bases, and 11 bases lay in between. Germline V CDR1 and CDR2: MNHEY, SMNVEV (reference sequence). The CDR3 coding sequence is TGTGCCAGCGGTCCAGCTATCTCCTACAATGAGCAGTTCTTC. Its translation: CASGPAISYNEQFF.